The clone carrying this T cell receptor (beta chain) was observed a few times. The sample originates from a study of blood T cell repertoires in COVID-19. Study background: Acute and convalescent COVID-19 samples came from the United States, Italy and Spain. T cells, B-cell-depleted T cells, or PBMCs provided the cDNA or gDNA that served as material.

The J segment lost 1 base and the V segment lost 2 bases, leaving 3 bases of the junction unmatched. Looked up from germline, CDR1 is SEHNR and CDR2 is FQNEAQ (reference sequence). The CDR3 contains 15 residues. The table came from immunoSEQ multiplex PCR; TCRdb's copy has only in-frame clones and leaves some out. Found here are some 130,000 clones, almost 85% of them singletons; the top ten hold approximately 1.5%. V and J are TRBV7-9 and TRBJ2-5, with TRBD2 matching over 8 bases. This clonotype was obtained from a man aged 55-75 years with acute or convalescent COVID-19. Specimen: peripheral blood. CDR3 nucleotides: TGTGCCAGCAGCTTAAGTAGCGGGACCCAAGAGACCCAGTACTTC. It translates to CASSLSSGTQETQYF. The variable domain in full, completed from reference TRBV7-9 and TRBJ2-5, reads DTGVSQNPRHKITKRGQNVTFRCDPISEHNRLYWYRQTLGQGPEFLTYFQNEAQLEKSRLLSDRFSAERPKGSFSTLEIQRTEQGDSAMYLCASSLSSGTQETQYFGPGTRLLVL.